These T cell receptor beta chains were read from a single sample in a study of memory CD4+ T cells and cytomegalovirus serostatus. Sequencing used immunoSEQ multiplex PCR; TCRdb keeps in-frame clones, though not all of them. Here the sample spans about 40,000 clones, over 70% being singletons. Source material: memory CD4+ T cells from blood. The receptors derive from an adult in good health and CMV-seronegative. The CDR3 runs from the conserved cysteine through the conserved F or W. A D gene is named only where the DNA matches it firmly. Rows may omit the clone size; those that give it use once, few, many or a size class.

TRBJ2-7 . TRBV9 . CASSASPSSYEQYF TGTGCCAGCAGCGCTAGTCCAAGCTCCTACGAGCAGTACTTC
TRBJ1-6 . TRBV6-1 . CASSARQERGSPLHF TGTGCCAGCAGTGCGAGACAGGAAAGGGGGTCACCCCTCCACTTT
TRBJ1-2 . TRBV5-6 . CASRKRRVPYGYTF TGTGCCAGCAGAAAAAGGCGGGTTCCCTATGGCTACACCTTC
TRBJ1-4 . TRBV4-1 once CASSQALKKDNEKLFF TGCGCCAGCAGCCAAGCCTTAAAAAAAGATAATGAAAAACTGTTTTTT
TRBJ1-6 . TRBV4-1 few CASSLSRTGSNSPLHF TGCGCCAGCAGCCTTAGCCGCACCGGGTCCAATTCACCCCTCCACTTT
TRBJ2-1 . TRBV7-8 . CASSKDSGNFNEQFF TGTGCCAGCAGCAAGGACAGTGGGAACTTCAATGAGCAGTTCTTC
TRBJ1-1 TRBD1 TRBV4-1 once CASSQGGGRRTEAFF TGCGCCAGCAGCCAGGGAGGGGGCCGTCGGACTGAAGCTTTCTTT
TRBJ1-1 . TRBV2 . CASSPDEGRTEAFF TGTGCCAGCAGTCCCGATGAGGGGCGGACTGAAGCTTTCTTT
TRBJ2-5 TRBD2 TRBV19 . CASSLRLAGGHWETQYF TGTGCCAGTAGTCTACGACTAGCGGGGGGCCACTGGGAGACCCAGTACTTC
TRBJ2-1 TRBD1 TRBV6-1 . CASLGQENFNEQFF TGTGCCAGCCTGGGACAGGAAAATTTCAATGAGCAGTTCTTC
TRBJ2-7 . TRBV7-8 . CASSLGRFTYEQYF TGTGCCAGCAGCTTAGGGAGGTTCACCTACGAGCAGTACTTC
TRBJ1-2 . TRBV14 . CASSQVFWDGYTF TGTGCCAGCAGCCAAGTATTCTGGGATGGCTACACCTTC
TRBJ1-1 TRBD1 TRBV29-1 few CSVHRGNTEAFF TGCAGCGTACACAGGGGAAACACTGAAGCTTTCTTT
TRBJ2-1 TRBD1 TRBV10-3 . CAISDDSPRAGGFEQFF TGTGCCATCAGTGATGATAGTCCACGGGCAGGGGGCTTTGAGCAGTTCTTC
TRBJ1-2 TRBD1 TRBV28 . CASSLFGGQGANGYTF TGTGCCAGCAGTTTATTCGGAGGACAGGGGGCTAATGGCTACACCTTC
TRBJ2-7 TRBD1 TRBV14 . CASSLRDRDYEQYF TGTGCCAGCAGCCTCCGGGACAGGGACTACGAGCAGTACTTC
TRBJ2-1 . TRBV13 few CASSLPRRLHSYNEQFF TGTGCCAGCAGCTTACCGCGGCGGCTCCACTCCTACAATGAGCAGTTCTTC
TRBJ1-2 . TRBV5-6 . CASSLGGLGTVYGYTF TGTGCCAGCAGCCTAGGGGGGCTGGGAACAGTCTATGGCTACACCTTC
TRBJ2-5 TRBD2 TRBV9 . CASSVAVGGGQETQYF TGTGCCAGCAGCGTAGCTGTGGGCGGGGGACAAGAGACCCAGTACTTC
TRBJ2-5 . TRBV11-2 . CASSLGQMQETQYF TGTGCCAGCAGCTTAGGGCAGATGCAAGAGACCCAGTACTTC
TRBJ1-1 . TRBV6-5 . CASSYFGGSEAFF TGTGCCAGCAGTTACTTTGGGGGCTCTGAAGCTTTCTTT
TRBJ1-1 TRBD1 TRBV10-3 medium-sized CASAGTENTEAFF TGTGCCAGCGCCGGGACAGAGAACACTGAAGCTTTCTTT
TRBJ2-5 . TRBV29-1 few CSAPSDSGLKTQYF TGCAGCGCACCCTCGGACAGTGGGTTAAAGACCCAGTACTTC
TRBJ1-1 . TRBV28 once CASSFQSGIFTEAFF TGTGCCAGCAGTTTTCAATCAGGGATTTTCACTGAAGCTTTCTTT
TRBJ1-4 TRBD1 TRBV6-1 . CASSEQGAEKLFF TGTGCCAGCAGTGAGCAGGGGGCTGAAAAACTGTTTTTT
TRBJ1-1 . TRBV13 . CASSLRYRNTEAFF TGTGCCAGCAGCTTAAGGTACAGGAACACTGAAGCTTTCTTT
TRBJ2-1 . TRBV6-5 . CASSWGGTSYNEQFF TGTGCCAGCAGTTGGGGAGGAACCTCCTACAATGAGCAGTTCTTC
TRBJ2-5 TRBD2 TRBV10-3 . CAIRGGGETQYF TGTGCCATCAGGGGGGGAGGGGAGACCCAGTACTTC
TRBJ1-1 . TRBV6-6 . CASRLRGEGTEAFF TGTGCCAGCAGACTACGGGGGGAGGGCACTGAAGCTTTCTTT
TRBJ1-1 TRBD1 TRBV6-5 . CASSYSPTGETEAFF TGTGCCAGCAGTTACTCTCCGACAGGGGAAACTGAAGCTTTCTTT
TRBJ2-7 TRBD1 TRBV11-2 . CASSLEQNRGSEQYF TGTGCCAGCAGCTTAGAACAGAACAGGGGAAGCGAGCAGTACTTC
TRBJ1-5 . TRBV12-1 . CASSPRQGHQPQHF TGTGCCAGCAGCCCAAGACAGGGCCATCAGCCCCAGCATTTT
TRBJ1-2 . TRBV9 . CASSRGGGRYGYTF TGTGCCAGCAGCCGAGGCGGGGGTCGCTATGGCTACACCTTC
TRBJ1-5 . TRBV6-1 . CASSERRVSNQPQHF TGTGCCAGCAGTGAAAGAAGGGTTAGCAATCAGCCCCAGCATTTT
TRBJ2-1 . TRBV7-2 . CASSLAAPGTYNEQFF TGTGCCAGCAGCTTAGCGGCCCCCGGGACCTACAATGAGCAGTTCTTC
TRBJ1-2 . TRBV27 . CASSLRTNAGTNYGYTF TGTGCCAGCAGTTTAAGGACTAATGCAGGGACCAACTATGGCTACACCTTC
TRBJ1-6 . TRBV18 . CASSAVPRSYNSPLHF TGTGCCAGCTCAGCAGTGCCCCGGTCCTATAATTCACCCCTCCACTTT
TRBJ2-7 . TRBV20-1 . CSASQGSEQYF TGCAGTGCTAGTCAGGGGAGCGAGCAGTACTTC